Listed below are T cell receptor beta chains from one sample, sequenced in a study of early T cells in non-severe SARS-CoV-2 infection. MiXCR, run by TCRdb on the 5' RACE reads, gives a single entry per CDR3 protein. Here the sample spans tens of thousands of distinct CDR3 sequences, approximately 10% being singletons. The sequenced sample consisted of whole blood. These receptors were collected from an adult who was a healthcare worker with PCR-confirmed SARS-CoV-2 infection or an uninfected control (not recorded which). CDR3s include the opening cysteine and the closing phenylalanine or tryptophan. D genes are given only for firm matches. Size is stated for part of the rows, as once, few or many counts, or as a class when the clone is expanded.

cdr3_aa cdr3_nt d_call j_call v_call clone_size
CASSLDGRGYTDTQYF TGTGCCAGCAGCTTAGATGGGCGGGGATACACAGATACGCAGTATTTT - TRBJ2-3 TRBV7-8 -
CASNGGAGGRTDTQYF TGTGCCAGCAACGGAGGAGCAGGGGGCCGCACAGATACGCAGTATTTT TRBD1 TRBJ2-3 TRBV2 -
CASSLTGQGHQPQHF TGTGCCAGCAGCTTAACCGGACAGGGACACCAGCCCCAGCATTTT TRBD1 TRBJ1-5 TRBV7-9 few
CASSGGKASNQPQHF TGTGCCAGCAGCGGCGGGAAGGCAAGCAATCAGCCCCAGCATTTT - TRBJ1-5 TRBV7-9 -
CASSQSSSGGTDTQYF TGCGCCAGCAGCCAATCCTCTAGCGGGGGGACAGATACGCAGTATTTT TRBD2 TRBJ2-3 TRBV4-3 many
CASSTRFGYGEQYF TGTGCCAGCAGCACTAGGTTCGGTTATGGGGAGCAGTACTTC - TRBJ2-7 TRBV7-9 -
CASSVDPGGGETQYF TGTGCCAGCAGCGTAGATCCAGGGGGAGGAGAGACCCAGTACTTC - TRBJ2-5 TRBV9 few
CASSLVVAYNEQFF TGTGCCAGCAGCTTAGTGGTCGCGTACAATGAGCAGTTCTTC - TRBJ2-1 TRBV7-2 -
CASSPPGAIIYEQYF TGTGCCAGCAGCCCGCCCGGCGCTATAATCTACGAGCAGTACTTC - TRBJ2-7 TRBV7-9 -
CASSVAGGVTGELFF TGTGCCAGCAGCGTAGCGGGGGGGGTCACCGGGGAGCTGTTTTTT TRBD2 TRBJ2-2 TRBV9 medium-sized
CASSLQGRTGGETQYF TGTGCCAGCAGCCTACAAGGCAGGACAGGGGGAGAGACCCAGTACTTC TRBD1 TRBJ2-5 TRBV3-1 few
CASSRDRGNGNTIYF TGTGCCAGCAGCCGGGACAGGGGAAATGGAAACACCATATATTTT TRBD1 TRBJ1-3 TRBV7-9 few
CASSGGQGGVDTYEQYF TGTGCCAGCAGTGGAGGACAGGGTGGGGTTGACACCTACGAGCAGTACTTC TRBD1 TRBJ2-7 TRBV27 many
CASSRHAEQYF TGTGCCAGCAGTCGACATGCCGAGCAGTACTTC - TRBJ2-7 TRBV7-9 medium-sized
CSARPGGQETQYF TGCAGTGCTAGACCCGGAGGTCAAGAGACCCAGTACTTC - TRBJ2-5 TRBV20-1 many
CASSLDLRAGEKLFF TGTGCCAGCAGCTTAGATCTCCGCGCGGGCGAAAAACTGTTTTTT - TRBJ1-4 TRBV11-2 -
CSAPDTGRSLTDTQYF TGCAGTGCTCCAGATACGGGACGGAGCCTCACAGATACGCAGTATTTT - TRBJ2-3 TRBV20-1 many
CASSLVGMGPDPQHF TGTGCCAGCAGCTTAGTCGGTATGGGACCCGACCCCCAGCATTTT - TRBJ1-5 TRBV11-2 -
CASSPYGGPTEAFF TGTGCCAGCAGTCCCTACGGGGGACCCACTGAAGCTTTCTTT - TRBJ1-1 TRBV27 few
CASSLSSGRELFF TGTGCCAGCAGCTTAAGCTCGGGGAGGGAGCTGTTTTTT - TRBJ2-2 TRBV7-7 -
CASSLGHEQFF TGCGCCAGTTCGCTAGGCCATGAGCAGTTCTTC - TRBJ2-1 TRBV10-1 -
CASSPTSGPASRYNEQFF TGTGCCAGCTCCCCTACTAGCGGGCCTGCCTCAAGATACAATGAGCAGTTCTTC TRBD2 TRBJ2-1 TRBV6-2/TRBV6-3 many
CASSLRGRLEAFF TGTGCCAGCAGTCTCAGGGGCCGGCTTGAAGCTTTCTTT - TRBJ1-1 TRBV28 -
CASGLATGAGNTIYF TGTGCTAGTGGTTTAGCGACAGGGGCGGGAAACACCATATATTTT TRBD1 TRBJ1-3 TRBV12-5 many
CASSPTASPNYGYTF TGTGCCAGCAGCCCGACTGCTTCACCCAACTATGGCTACACCTTC - TRBJ1-2 TRBV2 many
CASSSLAGTGGLVAFF TGTGCCAGCAGCTCCCTCGCCGGGACGGGTGGTTTGGTAGCTTTCTTT - TRBJ1-1 TRBV7-2 many
CATRGTATDTQYF TGTGCCACCAGGGGGACCGCAACAGATACGCAGTATTTT - TRBJ2-3 TRBV24-1 few
CASQPGTGVLAKNIQYF TGTGCCAGTCAGCCCGGGACAGGGGTGCTAGCCAAAAACATTCAGTACTTC TRBD1 TRBJ2-4 TRBV19 many
CSATEGREAFF TGCAGCGCCACCGAAGGGCGGGAAGCTTTCTTT - TRBJ1-1 TRBV29-1 few
CAISERGHNGYTF TGTGCCATCAGTGAGAGGGGGCATAATGGCTACACCTTC TRBD1 TRBJ1-2 TRBV10-3 many
CASRDYEQYF TGTGCCAGCCGGGACTACGAGCAGTACTTC - TRBJ2-7 TRBV6-2/TRBV6-3 few
CASSVTGGNGYTF TGCGCCAGCAGCGTGACAGGGGGCAATGGCTACACCTTC TRBD1 TRBJ1-2 TRBV5-1 -